This entry lists 7 T cell receptor beta chains sequenced from one sample in a study of blood T cell repertoires in COVID-19. Here immunoSEQ multiplex PCR was the method, and the copy in TCRdb shows in-frame clones only, minus some. The profile shows about 480,000 clones, approximately 88% of them singletons. Specimen: PBMCs or T cells enriched from blood (not recorded which). The receptors derive from a middle-aged woman who had recovered from COVID-19.

The gene calls are TRBV5-1 and TRBJ1-2; a possible D gene is TRBD1 (6 bases). Looked up from germline, CDR1 is SGHRS and CDR2 is YFSETQ. The CDR3 is made up of 13 amino acids. Trimming took 4 bases from V and 8 from J, leaving 15 bases between them. The CDR3 loop reads CASSIQGSEGYTF. CDR3 DNA sequence: TGCGCCAGCAGCATACAGGGCTCTGAGGGCTACACCTTC.

Only one count was recorded for this clone. The V gene is TRBV5-5, the J gene TRBJ1-6; no clear D gene. Trimming took off 4 bases at V and 0 bases at J, with 11 bases between the two ends. Germline CDR1 and CDR2: SGHKS and YYEKEE (reference sequence). The CDR3 is 16 residues long. The CDR3 DNA is TGTGCCAGCAGCACGGAGCCTAGCTCCTATAATTCACCCCTCCACTTT. It specifies CASSTEPSSYNSPLHF.

The chain employs TRBV29-1 and TRBJ2-5, with 8 positions matching TRBD1. This CDR3 is 12 amino acids long. Unmatched junction bases numbered 5, after V lost 6 bases and J lost 5 bases. From germline, CDR1 is SQVTM and CDR2 ANQGSEA. CDR3 nucleotides: TGCAGCGTACCGGACAGGGCCGAGACCCAGTACTTC. Translated, it gives CSVPDRAETQYF.

There are a few counts of this clone. The rearrangement uses TRBV3-1 (or the pseudogene TRBV3-2) and TRBJ2-7; 9 bases agree with TRBD2. The germline CDR1 and CDR2 sequences are LGHDT and YNNKEL (reference sequence). The CDR3 is made up of 15 amino acids. After removal of 0 bases from V and 6 bases from J, the junction contained 6 bases not matched to a gene. The CDR3 DNA is TGTGCCAGCAGCCAAGATCGCGGGAGGGGGGGCGAGCAGTACTTC. It yields the protein CASSQDRGRGGEQYF.

The CDR3 region has the DNA TGCGCCAGCAGCCCCCAGCCGGGTGCAAACTATGGCTACACCTTC. Protein sequence: CASSPQPGANYGYTF. The chain joins TRBV4-1 to TRBJ1-2, with no clear D. Trimming pared 4 bases from V and 2 bases from J, leaving 14 bases between. This CDR3 has 15 amino acids. The germline V gene encodes CDR1 MGHRA and CDR2 YSYEKL.

The V gene is TRBV15, the J gene TRBJ1-4; 7 nucleotides align to TRBD1. This CDR3 is 15 amino acids long. Germline CDR1 reads LNHNV; CDR2 reads YYDKDF (reference sequence). J was trimmed by 9 bases and V by 2 bases; bases with no gene match: 9. The CDR3 sequence: CATSRTLAGGQKLFF. CDR3 bases: TGTGCCACCAGCAGAACTCTTGCAGGGGGACAAAAACTGTTTTTT.

In its sample, this clone was seen a few times. The J gene is TRBJ1-3, the V gene TRBV7-8; 7 bases are shared with TRBD1. This CDR3 contains 16 residues. The germline CDR1 and CDR2 sequences are SGHVS and FQNEAQ. The trim removed 5 bases at V and 3 bases at J, leaving 10 bases unmatched. The CDR3, as DNA: TGTGCCAGCAGCCAAAGAGTCCGGGACAGTGGAAACACCATATATTTT. Residues: CASSQRVRDSGNTIYF.